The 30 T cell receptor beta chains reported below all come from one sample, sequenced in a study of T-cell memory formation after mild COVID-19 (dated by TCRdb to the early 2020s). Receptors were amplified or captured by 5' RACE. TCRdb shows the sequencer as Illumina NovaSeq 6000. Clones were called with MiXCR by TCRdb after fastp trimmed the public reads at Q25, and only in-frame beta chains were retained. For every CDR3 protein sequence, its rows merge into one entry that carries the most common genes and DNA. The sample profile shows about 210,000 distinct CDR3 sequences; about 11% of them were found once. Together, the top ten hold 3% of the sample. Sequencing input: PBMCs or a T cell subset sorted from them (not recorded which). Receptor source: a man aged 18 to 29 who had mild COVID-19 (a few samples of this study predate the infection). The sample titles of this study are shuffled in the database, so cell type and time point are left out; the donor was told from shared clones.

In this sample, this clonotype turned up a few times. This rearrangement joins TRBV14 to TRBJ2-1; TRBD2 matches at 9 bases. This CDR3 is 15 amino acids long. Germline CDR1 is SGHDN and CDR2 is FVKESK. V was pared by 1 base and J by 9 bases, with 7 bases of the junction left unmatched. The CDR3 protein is CASSQVGGGAGEQFF. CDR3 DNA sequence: TGTGCCAGCAGCCAAGTCGGCGGGGGGGCCGGTGAGCAGTTCTTC.

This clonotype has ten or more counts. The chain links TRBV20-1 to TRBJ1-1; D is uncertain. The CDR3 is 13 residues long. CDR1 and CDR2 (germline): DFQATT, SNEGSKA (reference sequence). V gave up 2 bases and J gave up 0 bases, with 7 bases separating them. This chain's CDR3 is CSARQTLNTEAFF. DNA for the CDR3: TGCAGTGCTAGACAAACACTGAACACTGAAGCTTTCTTT.

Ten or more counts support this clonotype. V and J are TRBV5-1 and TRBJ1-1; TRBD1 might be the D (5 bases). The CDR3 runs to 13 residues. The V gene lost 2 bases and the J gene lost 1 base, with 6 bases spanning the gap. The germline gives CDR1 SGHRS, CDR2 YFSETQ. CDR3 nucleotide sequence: TGCGCCAGCAGCTTTACAGGGAACACTGAAGCTTTCTTT. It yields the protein CASSFTGNTEAFF.

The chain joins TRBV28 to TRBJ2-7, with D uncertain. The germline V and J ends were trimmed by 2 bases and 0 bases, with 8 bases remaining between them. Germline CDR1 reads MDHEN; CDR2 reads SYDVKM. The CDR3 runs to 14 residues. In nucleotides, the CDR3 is TGTGCCAGCAGTTTAGGTGGCATCTCCTACGAGCAGTACGTC. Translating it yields CASSLGGISYEQYV.

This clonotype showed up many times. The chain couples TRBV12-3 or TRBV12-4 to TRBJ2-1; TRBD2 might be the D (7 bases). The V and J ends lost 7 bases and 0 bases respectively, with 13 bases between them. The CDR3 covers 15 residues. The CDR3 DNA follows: TGTGCCAGCATGGGAGGGGGGAGCTCCTACAATGAGCAGTTCTTC. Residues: CASMGGGSSYNEQFF.

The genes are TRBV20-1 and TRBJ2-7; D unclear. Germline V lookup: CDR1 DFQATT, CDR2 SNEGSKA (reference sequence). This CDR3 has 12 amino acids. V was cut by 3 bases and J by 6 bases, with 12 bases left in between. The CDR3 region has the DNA TGCAGTGCTAGGGACCGGTGGGTCGAGCAGTACTTC. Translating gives CSARDRWVEQYF.

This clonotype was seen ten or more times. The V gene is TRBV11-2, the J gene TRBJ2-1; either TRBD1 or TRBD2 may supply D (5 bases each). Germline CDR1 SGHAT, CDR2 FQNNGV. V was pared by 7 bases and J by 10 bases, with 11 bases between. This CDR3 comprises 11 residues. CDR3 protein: CASTLRGEQFF. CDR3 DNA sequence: TGTGCCAGCACCCTACGGGGCGAGCAGTTCTTC.

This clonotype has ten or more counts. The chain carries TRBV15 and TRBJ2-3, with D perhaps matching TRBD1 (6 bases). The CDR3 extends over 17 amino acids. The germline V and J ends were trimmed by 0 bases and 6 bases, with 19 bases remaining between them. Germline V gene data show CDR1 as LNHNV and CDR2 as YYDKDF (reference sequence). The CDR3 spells CATSRDHGSRGGDTQYF. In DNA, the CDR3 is TGTGCCACCAGCAGAGACCACGGTAGCAGGGGCGGTGATACGCAGTATTTT.

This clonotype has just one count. CDR3 loop: CASSSSLAGGGDTQYF. Here the CDR3 DNA reads TGTGCCAGTAGTTCAAGTCTAGCGGGGGGCGGGGATACGCAGTATTTT. This rearrangement joins TRBV19 to TRBJ2-3; TRBD2 aligns across 11 bases. Trimming cost V 5 bases and J 6 bases; bases outside gene matches: 10. CDR1 and CDR2 from the germline V gene are LNHDA and SQIVND (reference sequence). The CDR3 is 16 residues long.

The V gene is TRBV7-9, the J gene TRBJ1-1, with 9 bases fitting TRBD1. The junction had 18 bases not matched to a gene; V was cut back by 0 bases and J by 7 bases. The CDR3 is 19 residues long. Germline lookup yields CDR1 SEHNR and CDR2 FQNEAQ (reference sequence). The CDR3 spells CASSLAIPPGQGFDSEAFF. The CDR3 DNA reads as TGTGCCAGCAGCTTAGCCATACCGCCGGGACAGGGCTTTGATAGTGAAGCTTTCTTT.

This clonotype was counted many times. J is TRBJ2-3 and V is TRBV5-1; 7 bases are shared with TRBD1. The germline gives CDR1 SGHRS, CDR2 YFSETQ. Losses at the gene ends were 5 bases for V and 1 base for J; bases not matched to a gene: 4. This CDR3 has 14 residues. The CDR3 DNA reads TGCGCCAGCAGGAGACAGGGAGGCACAGATACGCAGTATTTT. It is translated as CASRRQGGTDTQYF. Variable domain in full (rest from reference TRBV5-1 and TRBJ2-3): KAGVTQTPRYLIKTRGQQVTLSCSPISGHRSVSWYQQTPGQGLQFLFEYFSETQRNKGNFPGRFSGRQFSNSRSEMNVSTLELGDSALYLCASRRQGGTDTQYFGPGTRLTVL.

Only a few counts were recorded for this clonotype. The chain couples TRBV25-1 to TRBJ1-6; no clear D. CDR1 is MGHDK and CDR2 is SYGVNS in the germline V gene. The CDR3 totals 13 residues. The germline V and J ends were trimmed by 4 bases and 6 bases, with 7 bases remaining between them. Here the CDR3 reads CASSVSTNSPLHF. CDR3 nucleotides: TGTGCCAGCAGTGTCAGCACTAATTCACCCCTCCACTTT.

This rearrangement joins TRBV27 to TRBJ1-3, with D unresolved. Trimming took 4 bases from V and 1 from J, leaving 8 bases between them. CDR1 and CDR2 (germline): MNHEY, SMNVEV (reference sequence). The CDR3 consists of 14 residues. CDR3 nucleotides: TGTGCCAGCAGTTCCCCCCTTTCTGGAAACACCATATATTTT. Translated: CASSSPLSGNTIYF.

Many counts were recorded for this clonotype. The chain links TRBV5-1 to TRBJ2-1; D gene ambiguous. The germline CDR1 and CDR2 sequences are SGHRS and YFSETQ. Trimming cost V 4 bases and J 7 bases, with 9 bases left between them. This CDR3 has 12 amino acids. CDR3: CASSRALNEQFF. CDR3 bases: TGCGCCAGCAGCAGAGCTTTGAATGAGCAGTTCTTC.

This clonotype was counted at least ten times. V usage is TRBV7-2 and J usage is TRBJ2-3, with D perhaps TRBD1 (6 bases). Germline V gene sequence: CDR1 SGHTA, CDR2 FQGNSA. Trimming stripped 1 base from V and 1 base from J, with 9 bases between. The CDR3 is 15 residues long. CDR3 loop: CASSLVRGGTDTQYF. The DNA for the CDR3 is TGTGCCAGCAGCTTAGTCAGGGGCGGCACAGATACGCAGTATTTT.

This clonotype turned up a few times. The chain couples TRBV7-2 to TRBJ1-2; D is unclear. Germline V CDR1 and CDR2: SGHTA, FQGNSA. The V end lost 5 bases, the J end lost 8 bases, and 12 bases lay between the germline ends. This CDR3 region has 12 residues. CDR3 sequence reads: CASSPPGGGYTF. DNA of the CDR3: TGTGCCAGCAGCCCCCCGGGAGGCGGCTACACCTTC.

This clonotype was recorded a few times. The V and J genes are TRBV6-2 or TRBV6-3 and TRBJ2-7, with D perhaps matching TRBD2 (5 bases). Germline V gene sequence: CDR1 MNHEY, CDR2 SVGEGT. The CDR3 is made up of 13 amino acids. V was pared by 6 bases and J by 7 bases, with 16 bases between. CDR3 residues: CASSVPGRGEQYF. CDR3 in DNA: TGTGCCAGCAGCGTACCGGGCCGCGGGGAGCAGTACTTC.

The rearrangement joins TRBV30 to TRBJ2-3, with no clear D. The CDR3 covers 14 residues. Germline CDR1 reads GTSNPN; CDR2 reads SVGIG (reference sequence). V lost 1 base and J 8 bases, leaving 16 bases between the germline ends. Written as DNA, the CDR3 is TGTGCCTGGAGTGGACTTATCCAGTTTGGTACGCAGTATTTT. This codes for CAWSGLIQFGTQYF.

The CDR3, as DNA: TGTGCCAGCTCACCTTCGCTCTCAGCACGACAAGAGACCCAGTACTTC. It translates to CASSPSLSARQETQYF. The chain recombines TRBV18 with TRBJ2-5, with D unclear. Germline CDR1 and CDR2: KGHSH and LQKENI. With 3 bases removed from V and 2 bases from J, the gap between germline ends came to 16 bases. The CDR3 is 16 amino acids.

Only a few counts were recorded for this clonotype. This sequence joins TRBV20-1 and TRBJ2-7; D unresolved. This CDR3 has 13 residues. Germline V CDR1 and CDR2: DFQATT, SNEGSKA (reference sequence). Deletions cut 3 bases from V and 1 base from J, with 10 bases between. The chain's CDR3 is CSASDTRSYEQYV. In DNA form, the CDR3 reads TGCAGTGCTAGTGACACACGGTCCTACGAGCAGTACGTC.

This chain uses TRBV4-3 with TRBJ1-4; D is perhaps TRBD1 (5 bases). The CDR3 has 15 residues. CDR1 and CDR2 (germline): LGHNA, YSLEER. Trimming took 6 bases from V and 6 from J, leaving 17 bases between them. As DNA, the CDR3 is TGCGCCAGCAGTTATAATATTAAAGGGGATGAAAAACTGTTTTTT. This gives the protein CASSYNIKGDEKLFF.

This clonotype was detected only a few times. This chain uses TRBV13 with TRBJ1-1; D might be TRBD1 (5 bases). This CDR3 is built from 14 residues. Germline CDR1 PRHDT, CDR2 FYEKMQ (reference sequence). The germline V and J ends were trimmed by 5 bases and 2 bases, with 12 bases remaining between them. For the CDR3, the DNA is TGTGCCAGCAGCAACCGGGGCACCAACACTGAAGCTTTCTTT. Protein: CASSNRGTNTEAFF.

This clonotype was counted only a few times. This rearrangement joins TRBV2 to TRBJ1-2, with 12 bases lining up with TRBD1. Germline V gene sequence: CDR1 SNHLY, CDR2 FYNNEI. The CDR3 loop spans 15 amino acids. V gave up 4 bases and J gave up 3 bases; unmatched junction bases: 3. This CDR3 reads CASSAGQGAYYGYTF. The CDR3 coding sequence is TGTGCCAGCAGTGCGGGACAGGGGGCGTACTATGGCTACACCTTC.

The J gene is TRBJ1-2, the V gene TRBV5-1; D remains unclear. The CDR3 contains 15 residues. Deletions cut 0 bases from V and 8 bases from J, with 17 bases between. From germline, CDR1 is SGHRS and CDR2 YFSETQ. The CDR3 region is CASSLESPMLRGYTF. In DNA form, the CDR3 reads TGCGCCAGCAGCTTGGAATCACCAATGTTAAGGGGCTACACCTTC.

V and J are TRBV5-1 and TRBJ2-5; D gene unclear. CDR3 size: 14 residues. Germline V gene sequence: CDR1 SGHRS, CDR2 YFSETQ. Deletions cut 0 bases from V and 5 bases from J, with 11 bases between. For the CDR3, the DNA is TGCGCCAGCAGCTTGGATCTGGGCCGGGAGACCCAGTACTTC. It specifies CASSLDLGRETQYF.

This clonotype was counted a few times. CDR3 DNA sequence: TGTGCCAGCAGTTACCTCCGGGGCCGGGACAGGGCCCACGAGCAGTACTTC. This translates into CASSYLRGRDRAHEQYF. The chain employs TRBV6-6 and TRBJ2-7; 9 bases line up with TRBD1. The germline V gene encodes CDR1 MNHNY and CDR2 SVGAGI (reference sequence). This CDR3 has 17 amino acids. Unmatched junction bases numbered 13, after V lost 2 bases and J lost 5 bases.

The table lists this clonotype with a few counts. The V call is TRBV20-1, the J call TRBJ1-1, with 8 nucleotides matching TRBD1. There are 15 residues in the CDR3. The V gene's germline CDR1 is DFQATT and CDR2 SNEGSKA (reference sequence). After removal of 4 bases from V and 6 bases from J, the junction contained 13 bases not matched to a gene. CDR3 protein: CSAIDRDRGTAEAFF. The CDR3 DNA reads TGCAGTGCTATAGACAGAGACAGGGGTACTGCTGAAGCTTTCTTT.

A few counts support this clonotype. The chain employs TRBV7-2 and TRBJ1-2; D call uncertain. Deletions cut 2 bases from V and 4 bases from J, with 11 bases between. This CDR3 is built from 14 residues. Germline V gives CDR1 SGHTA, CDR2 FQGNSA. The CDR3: CASSLLRTSYGYTF. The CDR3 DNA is TGTGCCAGCAGCTTACTGCGCACCTCCTATGGCTACACCTTC.

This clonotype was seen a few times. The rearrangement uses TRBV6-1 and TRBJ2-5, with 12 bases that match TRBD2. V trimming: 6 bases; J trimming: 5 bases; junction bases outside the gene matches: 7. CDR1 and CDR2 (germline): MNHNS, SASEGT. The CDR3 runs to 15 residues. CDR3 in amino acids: CASRGLAGGPETQYF. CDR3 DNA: TGTGCCAGCAGGGGCCTAGCGGGGGGGCCGGAGACCCAGTACTTC.

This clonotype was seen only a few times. Here the CDR3 reads CASSQGTRPSYGYTF. The CDR3 DNA sequence: TGCGCCAGCAGCCAGGGGACACGGCCTAGCTATGGCTACACCTTC. This chain uses TRBV4-3 with TRBJ1-2; TRBD1 is a possible D gene (6 bases). The CDR3 runs to 15 residues. Germline CDR1 reads LGHNA; CDR2 reads YSLEER. Trimming pared 3 bases from V and 4 bases from J, leaving 15 bases between.